The sequence of this T cell receptor beta chain was determined in a study of blood T cell repertoires in COVID-19 (TCRdb year 2020). At the level of the whole study: Samples from collaborators originated in the United States, Italy and Spain and spanned both the acute and convalescent phases of COVID-19. The sample metadata nearly always contained a de-identified subject ID, COVID-19 status, age in years and sex. A freely available public database, intended as a resource for researchers studying the immune response to SARS-CoV-2, is where the repertoires were released. Where available, HLA class I and class II types were obtained from metadata supplied by the sample provider rather than from assay-based typing. Subjects who had been exposed to COVID-19, were actively infected with it, or had recovered from it provided the deeply sampled blood TCRbeta repertoires that made up the dataset. Samples came from the ongoing ImmuneRACE study (first 160 participants) plus 1,254 subjects from 6 global collaborators. The material from the prospective study consisted of cDNA or gDNA derived from T cells, B-cell-depleted T cells, or PBMCs.

Whole blood was collected in K2EDTA tubes by collaborating institutions according to the institutions' own protocols. Collaborator samples were shipped for TCRbeta analysis as frozen whole blood, isolated PBMCs, or DNA extracted from either sample type. CDR1 and CDR2 are read off the germline V gene as MDHEN and SYDVKM. V is pruned by 6 bases and J by 4 bases, leaving 9 bases of the junction without a gene match. The CDR3 runs 15 amino acids, cysteine and phenylalanine included. Kept here is only the CDR3 DNA, which spans 45 bases and is read in frame from base 1. Beyond this particular receptor, the publication reports: The quantity of clinical and demographic metadata differed by source and by participant and was supplied without curation.

TCRbeta CDR3 regions were amplified from genomic DNA by means of the immunoSEQ Assay, a bias-controlled multiplex PCR. As for how the authors treated the data: Within the assay, amplification of reference gene primers was used to estimate how many nucleated cells each sample contained. To quantify the absolute abundance of each unique TCRbeta CDR3 rearrangement, sequence reads were collapsed and filtered. Productive Simpson clonality was computed per sample as the square root of Simpson's diversity index over productive rearrangements. TCRdb obtained this table from immuneACCESS and retained in-frame rearrangements with V and J assigned. These tables miss some clones; where compared with another copy, unresolved V genes account for less than half of the shortfall, and the remainder is unexplained. From that table come the V and J calls and clone size; the DNA was used to work out D and trimming. Counted in this sample were 200,000 to 250,000 clones; approximately 84% of them appeared once. Around 4% of the sample goes to the ten largest clones.

With regard to this clone: This receptor's antigen is unknown. There are no base qualities to consult, and no much larger clone falls within one base.

The chain joins TRBV28 to TRBJ2-5, with 9 bases matching TRBD1. This TCR was sampled from a man aged 45 to 65 with acute or convalescent COVID-19. The sequenced sample was peripheral blood. For the CDR3, the sequence is CASSPGQGLRETQYF. The nucleotide sequence reads as follows: TGTGCCAGCAGCCCCGGACAGGGGTTGCGAGAGACCCAGTACTTC.